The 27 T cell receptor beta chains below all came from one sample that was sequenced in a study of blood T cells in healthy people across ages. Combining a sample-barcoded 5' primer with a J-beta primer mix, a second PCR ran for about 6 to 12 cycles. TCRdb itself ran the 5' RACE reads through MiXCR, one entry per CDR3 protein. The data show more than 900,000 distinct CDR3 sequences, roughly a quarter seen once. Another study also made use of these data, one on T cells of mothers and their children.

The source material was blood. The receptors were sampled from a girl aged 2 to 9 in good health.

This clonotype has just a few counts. CDR3 region: CSVDDGNNSPLHF. The CDR3 DNA follows: TGCAGCGTGGATGACGGAAATAATTCACCCCTCCACTTT. The chain has TRBV29-1 and TRBJ1-6; D unclear. CDR3 size: 13 residues. Germline V gene lookup returns CDR1 SQVTM and CDR2 ANQGSEA. V lost 6 bases, J lost 5 bases, and 11 bases lay in between.

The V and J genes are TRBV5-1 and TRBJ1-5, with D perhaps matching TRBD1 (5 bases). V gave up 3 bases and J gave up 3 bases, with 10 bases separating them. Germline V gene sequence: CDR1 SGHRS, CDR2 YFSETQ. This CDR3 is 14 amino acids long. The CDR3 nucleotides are TGCGCCAGCAGCTCTGGACAAGCCAATCAGCCCCAGCATTTT. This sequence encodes CASSSGQANQPQHF.

CDR3: CASSSTGLYRDSPLHF. In DNA, the CDR3 is TGTGCCAGCAGCTCTACAGGGTTGTATCGAGATTCACCCCTCCACTTT. This chain joins TRBV7-3 and TRBJ1-6; a possible D gene is TRBD1 (6 bases). Trimming took off 4 bases at V and 8 bases at J, with 18 bases between the two ends. This CDR3 has 16 amino acids. Germline V lookup: CDR1 SGHTA, CDR2 FQGTGA.

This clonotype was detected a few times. The DNA for the CDR3 is TGCAGTGCGGGCGAGGACCGAGTGGGGGAGACCCAGTACTTC. This translates into CSAGEDRVGETQYF. The chain is built from TRBV20-1 and TRBJ2-5; D uncertain. Looked up from germline, CDR1 is DFQATT and CDR2 is SNEGSKA (reference sequence). The CDR3 length is 14 residues. Trimming cost V 6 bases and J 5 bases, with 19 bases left between them.

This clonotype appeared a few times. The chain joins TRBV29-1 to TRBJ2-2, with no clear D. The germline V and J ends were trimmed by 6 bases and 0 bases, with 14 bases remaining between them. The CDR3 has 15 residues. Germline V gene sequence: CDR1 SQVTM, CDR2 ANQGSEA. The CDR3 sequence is CSVPNQDPNTGELFF. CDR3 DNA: TGCAGCGTCCCGAACCAAGATCCGAACACCGGGGAGCTGTTTTTT.

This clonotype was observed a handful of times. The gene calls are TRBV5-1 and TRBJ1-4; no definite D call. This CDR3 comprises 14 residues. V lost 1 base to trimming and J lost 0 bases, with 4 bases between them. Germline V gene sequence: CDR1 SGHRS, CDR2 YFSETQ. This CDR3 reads CASSLISTNEKLFF. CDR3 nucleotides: TGCGCCAGCAGCTTGATCTCAACTAATGAAAAACTGTTTTTT.

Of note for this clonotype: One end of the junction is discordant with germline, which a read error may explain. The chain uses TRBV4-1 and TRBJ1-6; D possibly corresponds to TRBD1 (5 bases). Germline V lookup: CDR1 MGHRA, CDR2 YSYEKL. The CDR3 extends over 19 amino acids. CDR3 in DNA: TGCGCCAGCAGCTTAAGGGACGGGATGGAAGCGTCCTATAATCCACCCCTCCACTTT. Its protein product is CASSLRDGMEASYNPPLHF.

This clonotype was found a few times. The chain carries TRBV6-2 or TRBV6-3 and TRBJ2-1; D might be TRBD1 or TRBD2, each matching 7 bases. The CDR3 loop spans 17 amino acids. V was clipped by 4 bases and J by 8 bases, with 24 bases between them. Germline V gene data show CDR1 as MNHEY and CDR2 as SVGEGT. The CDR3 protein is CASSFPENRGGGDEQFF. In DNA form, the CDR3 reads TGTGCCAGCAGTTTCCCGGAAAACAGGGGCGGGGGCGATGAGCAGTTCTTC.

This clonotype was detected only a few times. CDR3 residues: CASSLSGATYNEQFF. CDR3 DNA sequence: TGTGCCAGCAGCCTTAGCGGGGCGACCTACAATGAGCAGTTCTTC. The chain couples TRBV7-2 to TRBJ2-1, with 8 bases lining up with TRBD2. With V trimmed by 5 bases and J by 2 bases, 5 bases remained unmatched. Germline assignment: CDR1 SGHTA and CDR2 FQGNSA. This CDR3 comprises 15 residues.

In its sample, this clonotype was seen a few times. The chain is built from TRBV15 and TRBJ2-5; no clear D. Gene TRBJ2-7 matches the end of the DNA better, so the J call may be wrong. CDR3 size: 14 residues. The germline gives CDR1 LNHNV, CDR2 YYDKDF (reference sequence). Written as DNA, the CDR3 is TGTGCCACCAGCAGAGATGGGGATGCCTACGAGCAGTACTTC. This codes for CATSRDGDAYEQYF.

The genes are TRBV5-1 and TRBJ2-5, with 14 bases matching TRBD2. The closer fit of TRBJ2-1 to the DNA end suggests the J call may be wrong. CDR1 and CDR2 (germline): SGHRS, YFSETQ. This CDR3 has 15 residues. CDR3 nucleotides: TGCGCCAGCAGCCCGACTAGCGGGGGGGCTTGGGAGCAGTTCTTC. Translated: CASSPTSGGAWEQFF.

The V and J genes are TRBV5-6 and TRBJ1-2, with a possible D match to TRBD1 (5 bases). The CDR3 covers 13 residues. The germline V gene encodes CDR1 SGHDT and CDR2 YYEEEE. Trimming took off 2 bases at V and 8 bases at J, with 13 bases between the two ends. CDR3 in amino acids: CASSFFVGQGYTF. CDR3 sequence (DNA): TGTGCCAGCAGCTTCTTTGTGGGGCAGGGCTACACCTTC.

The CDR3 nucleotides read TGTGCCAGCAGCTTAGTGGAGGGGCAACTAGGAGAGACCCAGTACTTC. Protein sequence: CASSLVEGQLGETQYF. The chain has TRBV11-2 and TRBJ2-5, with D perhaps matching TRBD2 (6 bases). The V gene lost 1 base and the J gene lost 4 bases, with 16 bases spanning the gap. From germline, CDR1 is SGHAT and CDR2 FQNNGV. This CDR3 has 16 residues.

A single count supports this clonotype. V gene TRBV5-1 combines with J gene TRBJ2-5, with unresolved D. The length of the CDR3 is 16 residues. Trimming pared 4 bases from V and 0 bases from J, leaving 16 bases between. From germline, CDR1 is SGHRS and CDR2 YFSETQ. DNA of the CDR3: TGCGCCAGCAGCGGCGTCCTGACGAAGTACCAAGAGACCCAGTACTTC. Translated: CASSGVLTKYQETQYF.

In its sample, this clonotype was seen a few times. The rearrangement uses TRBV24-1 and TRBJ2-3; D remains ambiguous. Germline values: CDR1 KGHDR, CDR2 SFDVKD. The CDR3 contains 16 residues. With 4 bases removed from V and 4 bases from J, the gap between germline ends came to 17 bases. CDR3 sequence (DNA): TGTGCCACCAGTGACCCTACCTACTATTCTGCAGATACGCAGTATTTT. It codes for CATSDPTYYSADTQYF.

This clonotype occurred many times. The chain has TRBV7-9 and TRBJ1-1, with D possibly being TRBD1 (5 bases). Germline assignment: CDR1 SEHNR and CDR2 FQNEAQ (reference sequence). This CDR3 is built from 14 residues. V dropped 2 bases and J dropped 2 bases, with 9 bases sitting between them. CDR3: CASSLRDLNTEAFF. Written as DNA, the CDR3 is TGTGCCAGCAGCTTAAGGGACCTAAACACTGAAGCTTTCTTT. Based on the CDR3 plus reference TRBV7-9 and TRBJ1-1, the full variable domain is DTGVSQNPRHKITKRGQNVTFRCDPISEHNRLYWYRQTLGQGPEFLTYFQNEAQLEKSRLLSDRFSAERPKGSFSTLEIQRTEQGDSAMYLCASSLRDLNTEAFFGQGTRLTVV.

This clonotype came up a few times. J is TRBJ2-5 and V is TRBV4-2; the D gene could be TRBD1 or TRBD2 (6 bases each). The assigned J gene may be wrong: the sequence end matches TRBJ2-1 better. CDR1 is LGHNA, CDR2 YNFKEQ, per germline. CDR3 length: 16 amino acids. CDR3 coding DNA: TGTGCCAGCAGCCAGCTCGCGGGACAACTCAACAATGAGCAGTTCTTC. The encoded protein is CASSQLAGQLNNEQFF.

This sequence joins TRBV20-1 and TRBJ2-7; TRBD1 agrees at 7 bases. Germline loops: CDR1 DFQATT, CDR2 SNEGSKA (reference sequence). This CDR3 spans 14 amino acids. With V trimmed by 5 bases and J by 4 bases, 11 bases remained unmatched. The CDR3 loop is CSALAPDRAYEQYF. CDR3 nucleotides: TGCAGTGCTCTGGCCCCTGACAGGGCATACGAGCAGTACTTC.

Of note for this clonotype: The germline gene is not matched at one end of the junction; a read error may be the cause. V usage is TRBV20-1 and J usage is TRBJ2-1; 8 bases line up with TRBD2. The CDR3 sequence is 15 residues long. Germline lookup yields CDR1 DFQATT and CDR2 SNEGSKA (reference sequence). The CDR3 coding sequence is TGCAGTGCTCGATTACTAGCGGCTCACTACAATGACCAGTTCTTC. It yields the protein CSARLLAAHYNDQFF.

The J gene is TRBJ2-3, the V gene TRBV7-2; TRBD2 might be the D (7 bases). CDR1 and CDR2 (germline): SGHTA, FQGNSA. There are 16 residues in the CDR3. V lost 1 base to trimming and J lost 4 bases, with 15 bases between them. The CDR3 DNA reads TGTGCCAGCAGCTTAGATCGGGGGGCCGTCGCAGATACGCAGTATTTT. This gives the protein CASSLDRGAVADTQYF.

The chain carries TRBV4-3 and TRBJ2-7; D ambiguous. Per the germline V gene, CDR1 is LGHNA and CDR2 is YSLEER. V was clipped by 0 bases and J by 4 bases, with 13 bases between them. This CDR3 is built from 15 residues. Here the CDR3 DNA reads TGCGCCAGCAGCCAAGATCGGAGCTCAATTTACGAGCAGTACTTC. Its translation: CASSQDRSSIYEQYF.

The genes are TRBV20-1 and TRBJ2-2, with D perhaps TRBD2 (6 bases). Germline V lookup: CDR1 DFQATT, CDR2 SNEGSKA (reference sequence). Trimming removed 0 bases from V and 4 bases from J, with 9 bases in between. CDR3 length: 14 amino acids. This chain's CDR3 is CSARDAGSTGELFF. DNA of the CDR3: TGCAGTGCTAGAGATGCGGGGAGCACCGGGGAGCTGTTTTTT.

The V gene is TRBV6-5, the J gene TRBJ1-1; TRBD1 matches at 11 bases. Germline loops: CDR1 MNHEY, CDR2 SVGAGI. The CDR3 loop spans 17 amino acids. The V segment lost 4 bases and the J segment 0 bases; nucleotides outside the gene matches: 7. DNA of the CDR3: TGTGCCAGCAGTTGGACGGGACAGGGGGAGGTGAACACTGAAGCTTTCTTT. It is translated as CASSWTGQGEVNTEAFF.

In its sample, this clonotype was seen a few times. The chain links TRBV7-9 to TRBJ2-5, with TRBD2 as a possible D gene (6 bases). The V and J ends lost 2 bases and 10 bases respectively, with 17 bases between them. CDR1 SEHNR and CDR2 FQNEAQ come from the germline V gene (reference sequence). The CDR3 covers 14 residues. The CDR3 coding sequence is TGTGCCAGCAGCTTACCCGGAGGGGTGCTATACCAGTACTTC. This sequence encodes CASSLPGGVLYQYF.

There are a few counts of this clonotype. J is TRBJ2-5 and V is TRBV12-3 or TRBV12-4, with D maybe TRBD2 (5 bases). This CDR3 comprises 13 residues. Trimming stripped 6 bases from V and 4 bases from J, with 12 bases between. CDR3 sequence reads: CASSRKDLETQYF. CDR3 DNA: TGTGCCAGCAGCCGCAAGGACTTAGAGACCCAGTACTTC.

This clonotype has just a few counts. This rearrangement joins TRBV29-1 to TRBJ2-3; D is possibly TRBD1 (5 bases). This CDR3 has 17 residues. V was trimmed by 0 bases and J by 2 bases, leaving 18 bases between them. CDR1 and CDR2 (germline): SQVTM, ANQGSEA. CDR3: CSVEDYGDSPYTDTQYF. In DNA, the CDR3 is TGCAGCGTTGAAGATTATGGAGACAGCCCCTACACAGATACGCAGTATTTT.

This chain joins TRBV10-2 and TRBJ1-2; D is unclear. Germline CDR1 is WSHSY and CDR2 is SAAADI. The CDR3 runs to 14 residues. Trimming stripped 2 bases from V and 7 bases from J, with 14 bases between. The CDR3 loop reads CASSEDVPNRGYTF. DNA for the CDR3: TGCGCCAGCAGTGAGGACGTTCCTAACCGTGGCTACACCTTC.